The rows below give T cell receptor beta chains drawn from one sample of a study of Graves' ophthalmopathy and Graves' hyperthyroidism. TCRdb used MiXCR to reprocess the multiplex PCR reads, holding one entry per CDR3 protein. The sample carries some 410,000 distinct CDR3 sequences, around 21% recorded once. Material: peripheral blood. Receptor source: a woman under 30 with stable Graves' hyperthyroidism. The CDR3 runs from the conserved cysteine through the conserved F or W. The D gene is left open where the match is weak. Some rows have no size entry. The others give once, few or many, or a class for an expanded clone.

J gene,clone size,V gene,D gene,CDR3 DNA,CDR3 protein
TRBJ1-5,few,TRBV6-4,TRBD1,TGTGCCAGCAGCGACTCTGGGACAGGGGGCAATCAGCCCCAGCATTTT,CASSDSGTGGNQPQHF
TRBJ2-5,many,TRBV29-1,TRBD2,TGCAGCGCAAATCTAGCGGGAGCAGAGACCCAGTACTTC,CSANLAGAETQYF
TRBJ2-5,few,TRBV5-1,TRBD2,TGCGCCAGCAGCTCCCGGACTAGCGGGGGTGAGGAGACCCAGTACTTC,CASSSRTSGGEETQYF
TRBJ2-2,many,TRBV3-1,.,TGTGCCAGCAGCCAAGTCAGGGGATGGGACACCGGGGAGCTGTTTTTT,CASSQVRGWDTGELFF
TRBJ2-7,many,TRBV12-3/TRBV12-4,.,TGTGCCAGCAGACCTCGGAGAGGGAATGACGAGCAGTACTTC,CASRPRRGNDEQYF
TRBJ1-1,.,TRBV30,.,TGTGCCTGGAGGGGTTCGACTGAAGCTTTCTTT,CAWRGSTEAFF
TRBJ1-6,many,TRBV12-3/TRBV12-4,.,TGTGCCAGCAGTTTAGGGCTCCTGAGCTCCTATAATTCACCCCTCCACTTT,CASSLGLLSSYNSPLHF
TRBJ1-1,many,TRBV6-1,.,TGTGCCAGCAGTGTAGGGGGGGGGGACGACACTGAAGCTTTCTTT,CASSVGGGDDTEAFF
TRBJ1-1,many,TRBV12-3/TRBV12-4,TRBD1,TGTGCCAGCAGTTTGGGACAGGGTGTTGAAGCTTTCTTT,CASSLGQGVEAFF
TRBJ1-1,few,TRBV6-5,.,TGTGCCAGCAGTTACTCGAAGGTGAACACTGAAGCTTTCTTT,CASSYSKVNTEAFF
TRBJ2-4,many,TRBV2,.,TGTGCCAGCGCCGTTGGGGAGCTAGCCAAAAACATTCAGTACTTC,CASAVGELAKNIQYF
TRBJ1-3,.,TRBV27,.,TGTGCCAGCAGTTTCGTCTGGTCGGGTTACACCATATATTTT,CASSFVWSGYTIYF
TRBJ1-6,many,TRBV30,.,TGTGCCTGGAGTGGTTCCCCGGCGATTTCACCCCTCCACTTT,CAWSGSPAISPLHF
TRBJ2-5,many,TRBV6-5,TRBD2,TGTGCCAGCAGGCCGGGAGGTTCAGAGACCCAGTACTTC,CASRPGGSETQYF
TRBJ2-5,few,TRBV20-1,.,TGCAGTGCTAGAGAAACAGGGTGGGAGACCCAGTACTTC,CSARETGWETQYF
TRBJ1-6,many,TRBV20-1,TRBD1,TGCAGTGCTCCCCGGGACAGGGAATCACCCCTCCACTTT,CSAPRDRESPLHF
TRBJ1-2,many,TRBV30,.,TGTGCCTCCGGGACGGAGAATAACTATGGCTACACCTTC,CASGTENNYGYTF
TRBJ1-5,many,TRBV4-2,TRBD1,TGTGCCAGCAGCCAAGGGACAGGGCCCCCCAATCAGCCCCAGCATTTT,CASSQGTGPPNQPQHF
TRBJ2-4,many,TRBV6-2/TRBV6-3,.,TGTGCCAGCAGTTATTTTCCCTCCGTCGGGGACATTCAGTACTTC,CASSYFPSVGDIQYF
TRBJ2-7,.,TRBV6-1,.,TGTGCCAGCGTAGCAGGCGAGCAGTACTTC,CASVAGEQYF
TRBJ2-7,many,TRBV6-2/TRBV6-3,.,TGTGCCAGCAGTTCCACCTACGAGCAGTACTTC,CASSSTYEQYF
TRBJ2-7,few,TRBV29-1,TRBD1,TGCAGCGTTGCAGGTGGACAGGGGACCTACGAGCAGTACTTC,CSVAGGQGTYEQYF
TRBJ1-2,many,TRBV6-2/TRBV6-3,TRBD1,TGTGCCAGCAGTTACCCTGGGACAGGACCGTTGAATGCTGGCTACACCTTC,CASSYPGTGPLNAGYTF
TRBJ1-1,many,TRBV11-2,.,TGTGCCAGCAGCTTAGTCGCAGCTCTAGGCAATGAAGCTTTCTTT,CASSLVAALGNEAFF
TRBJ2-7,few,TRBV18,.,TGTGCCAGCTCACCACCGTGGGACGCTTCCGAGCAGTACTTC,CASSPPWDASEQYF
TRBJ2-2,few,TRBV25-1,TRBD2,TGTGCCAGCAGGGGGCGACTAGCGGGAGTAGGGACCGGGGAGCTGTTTTTT,CASRGRLAGVGTGELFF
TRBJ1-1,.,TRBV28,.,TGTGCCAGCAGTTTACTTAACCCACGGACTGAAGCTTTCTTT,CASSLLNPRTEAFF
TRBJ2-2,many,TRBV5-1,TRBD1,TGCGCCAGCAGCTCGAAAGGACAGGATGGCGCCGGGGAGCTGTTTTTT,CASSSKGQDGAGELFF